The clone carrying this T cell receptor (beta chain) turned up a few times. Its specificity is not known. Extracted from the samples, RNA was reverse transcribed into cDNA to serve as the sequencing template. Produced via immunoSEQ multiplex PCR; TCRdb's table is partial and in-frame only. This table has around 190,000 clones, approximately 61% appearing once. The sample comes from a study of CD8+ T cells in alopecia areata. As for the study in general: Dosing spanned 6 to 18 months on tofacitinib, then 6 months off drug.

The study, taken as a whole, reports: Mice showed TCR sharing more clearly than patients did, possibly owing to HLA. Scalp sequencing also captures normal skin's resident alphabeta T cells. Scalp clonality, along with expanded CD8+ clones among the top 100, was significantly decreased by tofacitinib.

CDR3 size: 15 residues. V dropped 5 bases and J dropped 1 base, with 13 bases sitting between them. The V gene's germline CDR1 is SGHDN and CDR2 FVKESK. The sample's treatment: oral pan-JAK inhibitor, 5-10 mg twice daily. This specimen was CD4+ T cells sorted from blood, taken at week 24, from a patient treated with tofacitinib. The chain joins TRBV14 to TRBJ2-3; D tentatively reads TRBD1 or TRBD2 (5 bases each). The TCR comes from a human donor with alopecia areata. CDR3 region: CASSGDLERTDTQYF. The DNA of the CDR3 is TGTGCCAGCAGCGGGGACCTGGAGCGCACAGATACGCAGTATTTT.